This note documents a single T cell receptor (beta chain) sequence. These data come from a study of blood T cell repertoires in COVID-19. CDR1 is MRHNA, CDR2 SNTAGT, per germline. The CDR3 is made up of 14 amino acids. Trimming cost V 5 bases and J 8 bases; bases outside gene matches: 10. Cohort 3 donors were reported recovered after two negative PCRs, clearance, or symptom resolution. Libraries were prepared by immunoSEQ multiplex PCR; TCRdb keeps only in-frame clonotypes and omits some of them. The sample lists 300,000 to 400,000 clones, roughly nine tenths occurring once. J is TRBJ1-2 and V is TRBV6-4, with TRBD1 matching over 8 bases. The sequencing sample was made of PBMCs or T cells enriched from blood (not recorded which). This clonotype was obtained from a woman between 25 and 40 years old who had recovered from COVID-19. The CDR3, as DNA: TGTGCCAGCAGTTCCAACAGGGGGGTAGGCGGCTACACCTTC. Translated: CASSSNRGVGGYTF.